Each of the 25 T cell receptor beta chains below was sequenced from the same sample in a study of T cells in Graves' hyperthyroidism and ophthalmopathy. RNA transcripts were the template for amplifying TCR beta CDR3 regions. The TCR CDR3 was amplified in a first-round RT-PCR using the HTBI primer set. One entry per CDR3 protein, called by TCRdb with MiXCR from the multiplex PCR reads. Of about 37,000 distinct CDR3 sequences listed, 50% to 55% were seen once; the top ten hold 17%. The sample was blood. These receptors originate from a middle-aged man with Graves' ophthalmopathy.

The J gene is TRBJ2-1, the V gene TRBV5-4; D is possibly TRBD2 (5 bases). The V end lost 4 bases, the J end lost 12 bases, and 14 bases lay between the germline ends. Germline CDR1 SGHNT, CDR2 YYREEE (reference sequence). The CDR3 is made up of 12 amino acids. CDR3 nucleotides: TGTGCCAGCAGCGTTGACCGGGAAGTGCAGTTCTTC. Amino acid sequence: CASSVDREVQFF.

The rearrangement joins TRBV7-6 to TRBJ2-5, with 8 bases fitting TRBD1. Per germline, CDR1 SGHVS and CDR2 FNYEAQ. The CDR3 has 16 residues. V trimming: 2 bases; J trimming: 5 bases; junction bases outside the gene matches: 10. DNA for the CDR3: TGTGCCAGCAGCTTACTGCCCCTGACAGGGGACGAGACCCAGTACTTC. Protein: CASSLLPLTGDETQYF. Full variable domain (rest looked up from reference TRBV7-6 and TRBJ2-5): GAGVSQSPRYKVTKRGQDVALRCDPISGHVSLYWYRQALGQGPEFLTYFNYEAQQDKSGLPNDRFSAERPEGSISTLTIQRTEQRDSAMYRCASSLLPLTGDETQYFGPGTRLLVL.

The V gene is TRBV5-1, the J gene TRBJ2-3; 7 bases fit TRBD2. Unmatched junction bases numbered 8, after V lost 5 bases and J lost 2 bases. This CDR3 comprises 15 residues. Germline CDR1 and CDR2: SGHRS and YFSETQ. CDR3 sequence: CASSSGTIDTDTQYF. CDR3 coding DNA: TGCGCCAGCAGTTCCGGGACTATAGACACAGATACGCAGTATTTT.

This clonotype came up many times. The J gene is TRBJ2-6, the V gene TRBV2, with 10 bases that match TRBD1. J was trimmed by 4 bases and V by 10 bases; bases with no gene match: 7. Germline CDR1 and CDR2: SNHLY and FYNNEI. The CDR3 is 15 residues long. The CDR3: CATRQGAAGANVLTF. The CDR3 region has the DNA TGTGCCACAAGACAGGGGGCAGCCGGGGCCAACGTCCTGACTTTC.

For this clonotype: The junction differs from germline at one of its ends, possibly a read error. This chain connects TRBV19 to TRBJ2-1, with TRBD1 as a possible D gene (8 bases). Germline V gene lookup returns CDR1 LNHDA and CDR2 SQIVND (reference sequence). The CDR3 extends over 17 amino acids. This chain's CDR3 is CASSIRGGTGLHDEQLF. CDR3 nucleotides: TGTGCCAGTAGTATAAGGGGAGGGACAGGCCTGCACGATGAGCAGCTCTTC.

V gene TRBV9 combines with J gene TRBJ1-2, with D possibly TRBD1 on 5 matching bases. Looked up from germline, CDR1 is SGDLS and CDR2 is YYNGEE. The CDR3 consists of 12 residues. Trimming took 0 bases from V and 8 from J, leaving 8 bases between them. The chain's CDR3 is CASSVGGGGYTF. DNA for the CDR3: TGTGCCAGCAGCGTAGGCGGGGGGGGCTACACCTTC.

This clonotype has a count of ten or more. The J gene is TRBJ2-6, the V gene TRBV28; D may match TRBD1 or TRBD2 (5 bases each). Germline CDR1 is MDHEN and CDR2 is SYDVKM. The CDR3 consists of 16 residues. V was trimmed by 0 bases and J by 4 bases, leaving 10 bases between them. The CDR3 sequence is CASSLWRGPGANVLTF. The DNA of the CDR3 is TGTGCCAGCAGTTTATGGAGGGGACCCGGGGCCAACGTCCTGACTTTC.

Many counts were recorded for this clonotype. The rearrangement links TRBV6-6 to TRBJ2-3, with 8 positions matching TRBD2. V was pared by 8 bases and J by 1 base, with 5 bases of the junction left unmatched. Germline loops: CDR1 MNHNY, CDR2 SVGAGI (reference sequence). This CDR3 spans 14 amino acids. CDR3 protein: CASEAGVGTDTQYF. DNA of the CDR3: TGTGCCAGCGAAGCGGGAGTCGGCACAGATACGCAGTATTTT.

This clonotype was counted at least ten times. The chain carries TRBV7-9 and TRBJ2-4; 9 nucleotides match TRBD2. With V trimmed by 2 bases and J by 0 bases, 2 bases remained unmatched. Germline CDR1 SEHNR, CDR2 FQNEAQ (reference sequence). The CDR3 spans 16 residues. The DNA of the CDR3 is TGTGCCAGCAGCTTACTAGCGGGAATAGCCAAAAACATTCAGTACTTC. This sequence encodes CASSLLAGIAKNIQYF.

The table lists this clonotype with many counts. J is TRBJ1-5 and V is TRBV4-1; D is ambiguous. V was trimmed by 4 bases and J by 3 bases, leaving 16 bases between them. Germline CDR1 and CDR2: MGHRA and YSYEKL. The CDR3 runs 16 residues. The chain's CDR3 is CASSLTAPGHNQPQHF. DNA of the CDR3: TGCGCCAGCAGCCTAACGGCTCCGGGTCACAATCAGCCCCAGCATTTT.

CDR3 sequence reads: CASSGWDNQETQYF. The CDR3 DNA sequence: TGTGCCAGCAGTGGGTGGGACAATCAAGAGACCCAGTACTTC. The V call is TRBV2, the J call TRBJ2-5; possible D gene TRBD1, 6 bases. V lost 4 bases and J lost 2, with 11 bases in between. CDR1 and CDR2 (germline): SNHLY, FYNNEI. This CDR3 is built from 14 residues.

By frequency in the sample, this clonotype is medium-sized. This chain joins TRBV7-2 and TRBJ2-2; the match to TRBD2 covers 11 bases. From germline, CDR1 is SGHTA and CDR2 FQGNSA. The V segment lost 2 bases and the J segment 8 bases; nucleotides outside the gene matches: 4. The CDR3 has 15 residues. The CDR3 DNA sequence: TGTGCCAGCAGCTTAACTAGCGGGAGTTCTGGGGAGCTGTTTTTT. Translation: CASSLTSGSSGELFF.

The chain joins TRBV9 to TRBJ1-1, with 7 bases lining up with TRBD1. This CDR3 contains 15 residues. J gave up 7 bases and V 4 bases, and 13 bases lay outside the gene matches. Germline CDR1 reads SGDLS; CDR2 reads YYNGEE. The CDR3 here is CASSLGGGAGDEAFF. CDR3 DNA sequence: TGTGCCAGCAGCCTTGGAGGGGGCGCGGGGGATGAAGCTTTCTTT.

The chain links TRBV20-1 to TRBJ1-5, with D hard to call. In germline, CDR1 is DFQATT, CDR2 SNEGSKA (reference sequence). The CDR3 contains 12 residues. Trimming shortened V by 4 bases and J by 11 bases, and 15 bases separated the two germline ends. The CDR3 loop reads CSAMTSGETQHF. The CDR3 nucleotides read TGCAGTGCTATGACTAGCGGAGAGACCCAGCATTTT.

The genes are TRBV4-2 and TRBJ2-7, with 8 positions matching TRBD1. V shed 0 bases, J shed 3 bases, and the junction held 7 bases outside the gene matches. The CDR3 loop spans 16 amino acids. Germline CDR1 LGHNA, CDR2 YNFKEQ. Here the CDR3 DNA reads TGTGCCAGCAGCCAAGAAGCAGGGGGCGCTGTCTACGAGCAGTACTTC. It translates to CASSQEAGGAVYEQYF.

Notes on this clonotype: One end of the junction fails to match germline, which may point to a read error. The chain recombines TRBV20-1 with TRBJ2-2; TRBD2 matches at 12 bases. CDR1 and CDR2 (germline): DFQATT, SNEGSKA (reference sequence). This CDR3 has 15 amino acids. The CDR3 bases are TGCAGTGCCCGGACTAGCGGGATTGGAACCGGGGAGCTGGTTTTT. Its protein is CSARTSGIGTGELVF.

This clonotype was counted many times. The chain links TRBV13 to TRBJ1-6; TRBD1 is a possible D gene (5 bases). V was trimmed by 2 bases and J by 7 bases, leaving 9 bases between them. CDR1 and CDR2 from the germline V gene are PRHDT and FYEKMQ (reference sequence). CDR3 size: 14 residues. The CDR3 sequence is CASSLRDLNSPLHF. Here the CDR3 DNA reads TGTGCCAGCAGCTTACGGGACCTAAATTCACCCCTCCACTTT.

CDR3 DNA sequence: TGTGCCAGCAGTCCGCGAGGACTAGCGGGAGCTACGCAGTATTTT. Protein sequence: CASSPRGLAGATQYF. The V call is TRBV2, the J call TRBJ2-3; 13 bases line up with TRBD2. Looked up from germline, CDR1 is SNHLY and CDR2 is FYNNEI. V shed 5 bases, J shed 8 bases, and the junction held 7 bases outside the gene matches. The CDR3 totals 15 residues.

This clonotype came up once. The chain carries TRBV10-3 and TRBJ1-2; tentatively, D is TRBD1 (6 bases). V lost 6 bases and J lost 6, with 14 bases in between. The CDR3 sequence is 13 residues long. The germline V gene has CDR1 ENHRY and CDR2 SYGVKD. The CDR3 loop is CAISKTGGDGYTF. In DNA form, the CDR3 reads TGTGCCATCAGCAAAACCGGGGGCGATGGCTACACCTTC.

The chain joins TRBV10-3 to TRBJ2-5, with 11 bases fitting TRBD1. V shed 6 bases and J 5 bases; nucleotides not matched to a gene: 8. Germline CDR1 ENHRY, CDR2 SYGVKD. The CDR3 length is 15 residues. CDR3 DNA sequence: TGTGCCATCAGCCTTGGGACAGGGGGGGAGGAGACCCAGTACTTC. Protein product: CAISLGTGGEETQYF.

Ten or more counts support this clonotype. This chain links TRBV3-1 with TRBJ2-7; 8 nucleotides agree with TRBD2. Germline V CDR1 and CDR2: LGHDT, YNNKEL (reference sequence). With 6 bases clipped from V and 2 bases from J, the junction kept 12 bases outside the gene matches. This CDR3 comprises 16 residues. The DNA for the CDR3 is TGTGCCAGCAGTCAAATAACTAGCGGAACGACCTACGAGCAGTACTTC. This translates into CASSQITSGTTYEQYF.

This clonotype has ten or more counts. The chain recombines TRBV19 with TRBJ2-3; unclear D gene. The ends were cut back, 4 bases at V and 0 bases at J, with 5 bases in the middle. The CDR3 covers 13 residues. Germline V gene data show CDR1 as LNHDA and CDR2 as SQIVND (reference sequence). The CDR3 coding sequence is TGTGCCAGTAGTACGCTAAGCACAGATACGCAGTATTTT. The encoded protein is CASSTLSTDTQYF.

This clonotype was detected many times. This chain joins TRBV5-4 and TRBJ2-3; D remains unclear. From germline, CDR1 is SGHNT and CDR2 YYREEE (reference sequence). V lost 4 bases and J lost 0, with 12 bases in between. The CDR3 covers 15 residues. The CDR3 sequence: CASSPDGASTDTQYF. Here the CDR3 DNA reads TGTGCCAGCAGCCCCGACGGTGCTAGCACAGATACGCAGTATTTT.

This sequence joins TRBV9 and TRBJ1-2; 7 nucleotides agree with TRBD1. The germline V gene has CDR1 SGDLS and CDR2 YYNGEE. V was pared by 5 bases and J by 8 bases, with 9 bases of the junction left unmatched. This CDR3 contains 13 residues. The DNA for the CDR3 is TGTGCCAGCAGGCCAGGGGACAGCTCCGGCTACACCTTC. It translates to CASRPGDSSGYTF.

This clonotype occurred many times. The V and J genes are TRBV9 and TRBJ1-2, with D perhaps matching TRBD1 (6 bases). This CDR3 region has 13 residues. Germline CDR1 is SGDLS and CDR2 is YYNGEE. V was clipped by 2 bases and J by 5 bases, with 10 bases between them. CDR3 in DNA: TGTGCCAGCAGCGTCGGGACAAGTTATGGCTACACCTTC. Translated: CASSVGTSYGYTF. The entire variable domain, with the rest obtained from reference TRBV9 and TRBJ1-2, is as follows: DSGVTQTPKHLITATGQRVTLRCSPRSGDLSVYWYQQSLDQGLQFLIQYYNGEERAKGNILERFSAQQFPDLHSELNLSSLELGDSALYFCASSVGTSYGYTFGSGTRLTVV.